Shown below are 28 T cell receptor beta chains from a single sample sequenced in a study of identical twins. TCRdb reanalysed the 5' RACE reads using MiXCR and keeps one entry per CDR3 protein. The table includes 750,000 to 950,000 distinct CDR3 sequences, over 9% detected once. The same data also contributed to another study, on yellow fever vaccine responses in identical twins.

Sequences were obtained from PBMCs. The receptors here all came from a woman in her late teens or twenties in good health.

This clonotype was seen a handful of times. The V and J genes are TRBV7-2 and TRBJ2-1; D could derive from TRBD1 or TRBD2 (5 bases each). V was cut by 6 bases and J by 3 bases, with 15 bases left in between. The CDR3 covers 15 residues. CDR1 is SGHTA, CDR2 FQGNSA, per germline. The DNA of the CDR3 is TGTGCCAGCAGACGGGACCGCACAGGCTACAATGAGCAGTTCTTC. It yields the protein CASRRDRTGYNEQFF.

This clonotype was recorded a few times. The chain has TRBV7-9 and TRBJ2-1; unclear D gene. Germline CDR1 reads SEHNR; CDR2 reads FQNEAQ (reference sequence). The CDR3 consists of 16 residues. The V gene lost 1 base and the J gene lost 0 bases, with 10 bases spanning the gap. The CDR3 sequence: CASSLGSVSSYNEQFF. As DNA, the CDR3 is TGTGCCAGCAGCTTAGGCTCAGTAAGCTCCTACAATGAGCAGTTCTTC. The full variable domain, in which reference TRBV7-9 and TRBJ2-1 provide the parts outside the CDR3, is DTGVSQNPRHKITKRGQNVTFRCDPISEHNRLYWYRQTLGQGPEFLTYFQNEAQLEKSRLLSDRFSAERPKGSFSTLEIQRTEQGDSAMYLCASSLGSVSSYNEQFFGPGTRLTVL.

V usage is TRBV11-3 and J usage is TRBJ2-2; no reliable D call. The CDR3 consists of 13 residues. V shed 6 bases and J shed 1 base, with 6 bases lying between them. Germline CDR1 is SGHNT and CDR2 is YENEEA. The CDR3 nucleotides are TGTGCCAGCAGAGTCAGGAACACCGGGGAGCTGTTTTTT. Protein: CASRVRNTGELFF.

This clonotype was recorded a few times. The V and J genes are TRBV6-5 and TRBJ2-3, with D possibly being TRBD1 (8 bases). CDR3 size: 16 residues. V was clipped by 2 bases and J by 1 base, with 13 bases between them. Germline CDR1 MNHEY, CDR2 SVGAGI. CDR3: CASSYGQGGGTDTQYF. The CDR3 DNA reads TGTGCCAGCAGTTACGGACAGGGAGGGGGCACAGATACGCAGTATTTT.

The gene calls are TRBV7-8 and TRBJ2-7, with 7 bases fitting TRBD1. Germline V CDR1 and CDR2: SGHVS, FQNEAQ. With 5 bases clipped from V and 1 base from J, the junction kept 2 bases outside the gene matches. The CDR3 spans 13 residues. The DNA for the CDR3 is TGTGCCAGCAGCCGCAGGGGGTCCTACGAGCAGTACTTC. Translated: CASSRRGSYEQYF.

The chain recombines TRBV7-6 with TRBJ2-7; weak D call: TRBD1 (5 bases). The V gene's germline CDR1 is SGHVS and CDR2 FNYEAQ. V was shortened by 1 base and J by 6 bases, with 10 bases between the two germline ends. The CDR3 has 13 amino acids. The CDR3 region is CASSLGYQGEQYF. CDR3 nucleotide sequence: TGTGCCAGCAGCTTAGGATATCAGGGCGAGCAGTACTTC.

The chain employs TRBV6-1 and TRBJ1-5; tentatively, D is TRBD1 (6 bases). V lost 0 bases, J lost 2 bases, and 11 bases lay in between. The germline CDR1 and CDR2 sequences are MNHNS and SASEGT. The CDR3 has 16 amino acids. CDR3 protein: CASSEAGGAGNQPQHF. Written as DNA, the CDR3 is TGTGCCAGCAGTGAAGCTGGGGGCGCGGGCAATCAGCCCCAGCATTTT.

This clonotype showed up many times. The chain recombines TRBV12-3 or TRBV12-4 with TRBJ1-1; tentative D call: TRBD1 (5 bases). V gave up 6 bases and J gave up 4 bases, with 12 bases separating them. The CDR3 loop spans 13 amino acids. The CDR3 DNA reads TGTGCCAGCAGCCTGGGACGGGGCACTGAAGCTTTCTTT. This encodes CASSLGRGTEAFF.

This clonotype was found a few times. This chain uses TRBV20-1 with TRBJ2-6; a weak D match, TRBD1 (5 bases). Germline lookup yields CDR1 DFQATT and CDR2 SNEGSKA (reference sequence). This CDR3 is built from 15 residues. Deletions cut 6 bases from V and 2 bases from J, with 14 bases between. This chain's CDR3 is CSAASRGTGANVLTF. The CDR3 nucleotides are TGCAGTGCCGCCTCAAGGGGCACTGGGGCCAACGTCCTGACTTTC.

This chain uses TRBV9 with TRBJ1-1, with D unresolved. The CDR3 is 16 residues long. The V gene lost 0 bases and the J gene lost 5 bases, with 17 bases spanning the gap. Germline V lookup: CDR1 SGDLS, CDR2 YYNGEE. This CDR3 is CASSVDSGRWITEAFF. CDR3 nucleotides: TGTGCCAGCAGCGTAGATTCTGGACGGTGGATAACTGAAGCTTTCTTT.

This chain uses TRBV6-1 with TRBJ1-1; D might be TRBD1 (5 bases). Trimming took off 6 bases at V and 4 bases at J, with 15 bases between the two ends. The CDR3 covers 14 residues. Germline CDR1 and CDR2: MNHNS and SASEGT. DNA for the CDR3: TGTGCCAGCAGCTCGGGACGGCTGAGCACTGAAGCTTTCTTT. Protein sequence: CASSSGRLSTEAFF.

This clonotype was observed a handful of times. The rearrangement links TRBV20-1 to TRBJ1-3; TRBD1 might be the D (5 bases). V was clipped by 5 bases and J by 1 base, with 18 bases between them. The CDR3 has 16 amino acids. Germline lookup yields CDR1 DFQATT and CDR2 SNEGSKA (reference sequence). CDR3 residues: CSAPRVRDPSGNTIYF. The CDR3 nucleotides read TGCAGTGCTCCACGAGTTAGGGACCCTTCTGGAAACACCATATATTTT.

This clonotype was observed a few times. J is TRBJ2-2 and V is TRBV6-1; 7 bases map to TRBD2. The CDR3 length is 14 residues. CDR1 MNHNS and CDR2 SASEGT come from the germline V gene. With V trimmed by 5 bases and J by 3 bases, 3 bases remained unmatched. The DNA for the CDR3 is TGTGCCAGCAGTAGGGGACTATACACCGGGGAGCTGTTTTTT. Translating it yields CASSRGLYTGELFF.

This clonotype was recorded many times. The chain joins TRBV7-9 to TRBJ2-7; D is uncertain. Deletions cut 5 bases from V and 3 bases from J, with 14 bases between. The CDR3 sequence is 14 residues long. Looked up from germline, CDR1 is SEHNR and CDR2 is FQNEAQ (reference sequence). CDR3 residues: CASSALDGFYEQYF. The CDR3 bases are TGTGCCAGCAGCGCTCTCGATGGGTTCTACGAGCAGTACTTC.

The DNA for the CDR3 is TGTGCCAGCAGTCGAGGGTCTGAAGCTTTCTTT. Its translation: CASSRGSEAFF. J is TRBJ1-1 and V is TRBV6-1; no firm D call. The germline gives CDR1 MNHNS, CDR2 SASEGT. The CDR3 is 11 residues long. V shed 5 bases and J shed 6 bases, with 7 bases lying between them.

The chain combines TRBV4-2 with TRBJ2-7; 8 nucleotides agree with TRBD1. Germline V gene sequence: CDR1 LGHNA, CDR2 YNFKEQ. The J segment lost 0 bases and the V segment lost 4 bases, leaving 17 bases of the junction unmatched. This CDR3 region has 19 residues. The CDR3 loop reads CASSLLAPSWTGPSYEQYF. CDR3 in DNA: TGTGCCAGCAGCCTCTTGGCCCCTAGCTGGACAGGGCCCTCCTACGAGCAGTACTTC.

This rearrangement joins TRBV6-1 to TRBJ1-2; unclear D gene. V dropped 4 bases and J dropped 3 bases, with 18 bases sitting between them. This CDR3 contains 16 residues. CDR1 is MNHNS and CDR2 is SASEGT in the germline V gene. The CDR3 DNA sequence: TGTGCCAGCAGTGCAATATTGACAACCTGGGACTATGGCTACACCTTC. The encoded protein is CASSAILTTWDYGYTF.

The DNA for the CDR3 is TGTGCCAGCAGTAAACTCCCCTCGACTAGCGCAGGGGAGACCCAGTACTTC. Its protein is CASSKLPSTSAGETQYF. This rearrangement joins TRBV6-1 to TRBJ2-5; TRBD2 matches at 8 bases. The CDR3 has 17 residues. J lost 5 bases, V lost 5 bases, and 16 bases had no gene match. From germline, CDR1 is MNHNS and CDR2 SASEGT.

This clonotype was detected a few times. The rearrangement uses TRBV12-3 or TRBV12-4 and TRBJ2-2, with no clear D. V dropped 8 bases and J dropped 5 bases, with 21 bases sitting between them. The CDR3 is 16 residues long. CDR3 sequence reads: CASGSLNEVRTGELFF. The CDR3 DNA sequence: TGTGCCAGCGGTTCCCTAAATGAGGTTCGGACCGGGGAGCTGTTTTTT.

The rearrangement links TRBV19 to TRBJ2-7, with D hard to call. CDR3 length: 15 residues. Germline V gene lookup returns CDR1 LNHDA and CDR2 SQIVND (reference sequence). V gave up 6 bases and J gave up 0 bases, with 15 bases separating them. DNA of the CDR3: TGTGCCAGTAGGACCTATGATTCCCTCTCCTACGAGCAGTACTTC. Translation gives CASRTYDSLSYEQYF.

The V and J genes are TRBV25-1 and TRBJ1-5, with a tentative D call TRBD1 (6 bases). This CDR3 is 15 amino acids long. V was cut by 4 bases and J by 3 bases, with 13 bases left in between. Germline loops: CDR1 MGHDK, CDR2 SYGVNS. CDR3 DNA sequence: TGTGCCAGCAGTGGGGAGGGGGTCCCCAATCAGCCCCAGCATTTT. Its protein product is CASSGEGVPNQPQHF.

The chain combines TRBV7-9 with TRBJ1-5; weak D call: TRBD1 (5 bases). The CDR3 totals 15 residues. Between the trimmed V and J ends, which lost 5 bases and 0 bases, there was a span of 11 bases. Per germline, CDR1 SEHNR and CDR2 FQNEAQ (reference sequence). Here the CDR3 reads CASSAGTDSNQPQHF. CDR3 sequence (DNA): TGTGCCAGCAGCGCCGGGACGGATAGCAATCAGCCCCAGCATTTT.

The sample holds many counts of this clonotype. This chain joins TRBV3-1 and TRBJ2-7; D is undetermined. The CDR3 covers 15 residues. The V and J ends lost 1 base and 0 bases respectively, with 10 bases between them. In germline, CDR1 is LGHDT, CDR2 YNNKEL (reference sequence). The CDR3 loop reads CASSQGPPYSYEQYF. The CDR3 bases are TGTGCCAGCAGCCAAGGACCACCATACTCCTACGAGCAGTACTTC.

This clonotype was counted ten times or more. The genes are TRBV5-1 and TRBJ2-3; D is possibly TRBD1 (6 bases). This CDR3 is built from 16 residues. Germline CDR1 and CDR2: SGHRS and YFSETQ. Between the trimmed V and J ends, which lost 0 bases and 0 bases, there was a span of 11 bases. This CDR3 reads CASSLGGHISTDTQYF. The CDR3 bases are TGCGCCAGCAGCTTGGGGGGACACATCAGCACAGATACGCAGTATTTT.

V gene TRBV6-1 combines with J gene TRBJ1-5; 8 bases are a match to TRBD1. Germline CDR1 reads MNHNS; CDR2 reads SASEGT. CDR3 length: 18 residues. J lost 4 bases, V lost 2 bases, and 13 bases had no gene match. The chain's CDR3 is CASSEQRGSGGENQPQHF. The CDR3 DNA reads as TGTGCCAGCAGTGAACAACGCGGGTCAGGGGGCGAAAATCAGCCCCAGCATTTT.

This clonotype was recorded a few times. One end of the junction does not line up with germline, which may come from a read error. V usage is TRBV3-1 and J usage is TRBJ2-2; tentative D call: TRBD2 (6 bases). Germline CDR1 reads LGHDT; CDR2 reads YNNKEL (reference sequence). The CDR3 runs 15 residues. The CDR3 DNA reads TGTGCCAGCACCCAAGGGACTGGAAACACCGGGGAGCTGTTTTTT. It specifies CASTQGTGNTGELFF.

The table lists this clonotype with a few counts. The J gene is TRBJ2-2, the V gene TRBV2; 10 bases are a match to TRBD2. The V gene's germline CDR1 is SNHLY and CDR2 FYNNEI. The junction had 9 bases not matched to a gene; V was cut back by 5 bases and J by 0 bases. This CDR3 has 18 amino acids. CDR3 sequence: CASSLVVAGGPNTGELFF. The CDR3 nucleotides read TGTGCCAGCAGTTTGGTTGTAGCGGGGGGCCCGAACACCGGGGAGCTGTTTTTT.

The genes are TRBV20-1 and TRBJ1-6, with D hard to call. V was trimmed by 4 bases and J by 9 bases, leaving 13 bases between them. Germline V gives CDR1 DFQATT, CDR2 SNEGSKA (reference sequence). The CDR3 runs to 13 residues. CDR3 protein: CSAKRPPISPLHF. CDR3 sequence (DNA): TGCAGTGCTAAGCGGCCGCCTATTTCACCCCTCCACTTT.